The next 29 T cell receptor beta chains were all read from a single sample in a study of control samples from healthy donors and cancer patients. Here immunoSEQ multiplex PCR was the method, and the copy in TCRdb shows in-frame clones only, minus some. Here the sample spans approximately 180,000 clones, 94% being singletons. The material sequenced was blood. These receptors all come from a woman under 30 in good health.

The CDR3 coding sequence is TGTGCCAGCAGTCGTAGCGAGACCCAGTACTTC. Translation gives CASSRSETQYF. J is TRBJ2-5 and V is TRBV6-2 or TRBV6-3; the D is unclear. This CDR3 has 11 residues. The V end lost 5 bases, the J end lost 5 bases, and 6 bases lay between the germline ends. The germline V gene encodes CDR1 MNHEY and CDR2 SVGEGT.

This clone appeared a single time. V usage is TRBV6-5 and J usage is TRBJ1-4; D might be TRBD1 (5 bases). CDR1 is MNHEY, CDR2 SVGAGI, per germline. V lost 11 bases to trimming and J lost 3 bases, with 10 bases between them. The CDR3 sequence is 12 residues long. Here the CDR3 reads CAAGRANEKLFF. CDR3 in DNA: TGTGCCGCCGGCAGGGCTAATGAAAAACTGTTTTTT.

V is TRBV27 and J is TRBJ1-5; unclear D gene. The CDR3 loop spans 13 amino acids. Germline V gene lookup returns CDR1 MNHEY and CDR2 SMNVEV (reference sequence). V was trimmed by 5 bases and J by 9 bases, leaving 14 bases between them. The CDR3 loop is CASSPSGMVPQHF. DNA of the CDR3: TGTGCCAGCAGTCCAAGCGGGATGGTGCCCCAGCATTTT.

The chain employs TRBV29-1 and TRBJ1-6, with D tentatively TRBD1 (6 bases). The germline CDR1 and CDR2 sequences are SQVTM and ANQGSEA. The V gene lost 6 bases and the J gene lost 15 bases, with 21 bases spanning the gap. The CDR3 has 13 amino acids. The chain's CDR3 is CSVDSSGTGSLHF. DNA for the CDR3: TGCAGCGTCGACAGTAGCGGAACAGGGAGCCTCCACTTT.

The chain carries TRBV15 and TRBJ1-3; D uncertain. Germline CDR1 is LNHNV and CDR2 is YYDKDF (reference sequence). Between the trimmed V and J ends, which lost 0 bases and 0 bases, there was a span of 6 bases. This CDR3 is 15 amino acids long. CDR3 in amino acids: CATSRDWVSGNTIYF. CDR3 bases: TGTGCCACCAGCAGAGACTGGGTCTCTGGAAACACCATATATTTT.

This sequence joins TRBV7-2 and TRBJ1-6, with TRBD1 matching over 7 bases. Germline V gene sequence: CDR1 SGHTA, CDR2 FQGNSA. This CDR3 is built from 14 residues. Trimming took 5 bases from V and 5 from J; bases not matched to a gene: 3. The CDR3 region has the DNA TGTGCCAGCAGCCCGGGACAGAATAATTCACCCCTCCACTTT. Protein product: CASSPGQNNSPLHF.

The table lists this clone with a count of one. The J gene is TRBJ1-5, the V gene TRBV5-1; tentative D call: TRBD1 (6 bases). V lost 0 bases to trimming and J lost 6 bases, with 13 bases between them. The CDR3 covers 15 residues. Germline V lookup: CDR1 SGHRS, CDR2 YFSETQ. CDR3 residues: CASSLAAGAGQPQHF. CDR3 nucleotide sequence: TGCGCCAGCAGCTTGGCCGCAGGGGCGGGTCAGCCCCAGCATTTT.

The chain employs TRBV15 and TRBJ2-1; no reliable D call. V was trimmed by 0 bases and J by 9 bases, leaving 9 bases between them. Germline V gene data show CDR1 as LNHNV and CDR2 as YYDKDF (reference sequence). There are 13 residues in the CDR3. The CDR3 sequence: CATSRDLRVEQFF. CDR3 coding DNA: TGTGCCACCAGCAGAGATCTTAGGGTTGAGCAGTTCTTC.

The chain recombines TRBV9 with TRBJ2-6; D is unclear. Per the germline V gene, CDR1 is SGDLS and CDR2 is YYNGEE. Trimming pared 7 bases from V and 1 base from J, leaving 9 bases between. This CDR3 spans 14 amino acids. The CDR3 loop reads CASGRGSGANVLTF. CDR3 DNA sequence: TGTGCCAGCGGACGTGGTTCTGGGGCCAACGTCCTGACTTTC. The whole variable domain, filled in from reference TRBV9 and TRBJ2-6, reads DSGVTQTPKHLITATGQRVTLRCSPRSGDLSVYWYQQSLDQGLQFLIQYYNGEERAKGNILERFSAQQFPDLHSELNLSSLELGDSALYFCASGRGSGANVLTFGAGSRLTVL.

This chain connects TRBV5-6 to TRBJ2-7, with a possible D match to TRBD2 (5 bases). Per germline, CDR1 SGHDT and CDR2 YYEEEE. V was pared by 5 bases and J by 7 bases, with 19 bases between. The length of the CDR3 is 14 residues. The CDR3 DNA reads TGTGCCAGCAGGCTTACGGGATCCCTTGAGGAGCAGTACTTC. This translates into CASRLTGSLEEQYF. The variable domain in full, with the rest retrieved from reference TRBV5-6 and TRBJ2-7, is DAGVTQSPTHLIKTRGQQVTLRCSPKSGHDTVSWYQQALGQGPQFIFQYYEEEERQRGNFPDRFSGHQFPNYSSELNVNALLLGDSALYLCASRLTGSLEEQYFGPGTRLTVT.

The chain's CDR3 is CASSFGGSTDTQYF. Written as DNA, the CDR3 is TGTGCCAGCAGTTTTGGGGGAAGCACAGATACGCAGTATTTT. The V and J genes are TRBV28 and TRBJ2-3; D possibly matches TRBD1 or TRBD2 (5 bases each). The CDR3 has 14 residues. CDR1 MDHEN and CDR2 SYDVKM come from the germline V gene. The V gene lost 3 bases and the J gene lost 0 bases, with 7 bases spanning the gap.

The V gene is TRBV19, the J gene TRBJ1-1; no clear D gene. CDR3 length equals 15 residues. Trimming stripped 6 bases from V and 8 bases from J, with 22 bases between. Germline CDR1 is LNHDA and CDR2 is SQIVND (reference sequence). The CDR3 here is CASRTPGSKGGEAFF. CDR3 sequence (DNA): TGTGCCAGTAGGACGCCAGGATCGAAGGGTGGCGAAGCTTTCTTT.

The rearrangement uses TRBV24-1 and TRBJ2-3, with a tentative D call TRBD1 (5 bases). This CDR3 comprises 14 residues. V was shortened by 3 bases and J by 4 bases, with 10 bases between the two germline ends. Germline V gives CDR1 KGHDR, CDR2 SFDVKD. The DNA for the CDR3 is TGTGCCACCAGTGATCCAGGGTCTGCAGATACGCAGTATTTT. It encodes CATSDPGSADTQYF.

V and J are TRBV7-6 and TRBJ2-1; 7 bases are a match to TRBD2. V dropped 3 bases and J dropped 0; count of bases not matched to a gene: 2. CDR1 is SGHVS and CDR2 is FNYEAQ in the germline V gene. The CDR3 spans 15 residues. The CDR3 here is CASSLREGSYNEQFF. CDR3 nucleotide sequence: TGTGCCAGCAGCTTGAGGGAGGGCTCCTACAATGAGCAGTTCTTC.

CDR3 in amino acids: CAISAVGRGPSDEKLFF. DNA of the CDR3: TGTGCCATCAGTGCCGTGGGCAGGGGGCCATCCGATGAAAAACTGTTTTTT. The chain recombines TRBV10-3 with TRBJ1-4, with 8 bases fitting TRBD1. V shed 4 bases, J shed 6 bases, and the junction held 13 bases outside the gene matches. The CDR3 spans 17 residues. Germline loops: CDR1 ENHRY, CDR2 SYGVKD.

The chain has TRBV28 and TRBJ1-5; D call uncertain. The CDR3 runs to 13 residues. Germline values: CDR1 MDHEN, CDR2 SYDVKM. Trimming shortened V by 3 bases and J by 5 bases, and 8 bases separated the two germline ends. The CDR3 sequence: CASSLRRYQPQHF. In DNA form, the CDR3 reads TGTGCCAGCAGTTTGAGACGATATCAGCCCCAGCATTTT.

This clone was seen once. This chain connects TRBV28 to TRBJ1-6; D remains unclear. CDR3 length equals 12 residues. Trimming left V 3 bases short and J 6 bases short, with 3 bases between. Germline values: CDR1 MDHEN, CDR2 SYDVKM. The CDR3 coding sequence is TGTGCCAGCAGTTTGGGTAATTCACCCCTCCACTTT. Protein product: CASSLGNSPLHF.

This clone was counted once. The chain joins TRBV21-1 to TRBJ1-5; the table's D call, TRBD1, has no DNA check behind it. TRBV21-1 is tagged as a pseudogene. This CDR3 region has 16 residues. The CDR3 protein is CASSSSGQGSNQPQHF. In nucleotides, the CDR3 is TGTGCCAGCAGCTCCTCGGGACAGGGAAGCAATCAGCCCCAGCATTTT.

This clone was recorded only once. This chain links TRBV3-1 (or the pseudogene TRBV3-2) with TRBJ2-7, with D maybe TRBD1 (6 bases). V gave up 4 bases and J gave up 3 bases, with 16 bases separating them. The CDR3 runs 15 residues. The germline V gene encodes CDR1 LGHDT and CDR2 YNNKEL (reference sequence). This CDR3 is CASSPRMIQGYEQYF. Here the CDR3 DNA reads TGTGCCAGCAGCCCCAGGATGATACAGGGCTACGAGCAGTACTTC.

In this sample, this clone turned up once. V gene TRBV19 combines with J gene TRBJ2-3; possible D gene TRBD2, 5 bases. CDR1 LNHDA and CDR2 SQIVND come from the germline V gene (reference sequence). The CDR3 loop spans 14 amino acids. Trimming took off 7 bases at V and 0 bases at J, with 11 bases between the two ends. Here the CDR3 DNA reads TGTGCCAGTACCCCAGCGGCTAGCACAGATACGCAGTATTTT. It specifies CASTPAASTDTQYF.

The chain combines TRBV12-5 with TRBJ2-3; no reliable D call. Germline CDR1 is LGHNT and CDR2 is FRNRAP. Trimming shortened V by 2 bases and J by 5 bases, and 8 bases separated the two germline ends. The CDR3 is 13 residues long. CDR3 loop: CASGLPMKDTQYF. Written as DNA, the CDR3 is TGTGCTAGTGGTTTGCCAATGAAAGATACGCAGTATTTT.

The chain joins TRBV27 to TRBJ2-1, with D hard to call. CDR3 length equals 17 residues. V dropped 3 bases and J dropped 7 bases, with 22 bases sitting between them. In germline, CDR1 is MNHEY, CDR2 SMNVEV (reference sequence). CDR3 loop: CASSLKRPTSSHNEQFF. The CDR3 nucleotides read TGTGCCAGCAGTTTGAAGCGCCCAACCTCTTCGCATAATGAGCAGTTCTTC.

The rearrangement links TRBV15 to TRBJ2-1; D is uncertain. V gave up 1 base and J gave up 5 bases, with 9 bases separating them. Germline V gene lookup returns CDR1 LNHNV and CDR2 YYDKDF (reference sequence). The CDR3 is 14 amino acids. CDR3 sequence reads: CATSRGTWDNEQFF. CDR3 DNA sequence: TGTGCCACCAGCAGAGGGACGTGGGACAATGAGCAGTTCTTC.

This clone was observed a few times. This chain connects TRBV9 to TRBJ1-5; D call uncertain. The V end lost 4 bases, the J end lost 5 bases, and 10 bases lay between the germline ends. Germline loops: CDR1 SGDLS, CDR2 YYNGEE. CDR3 size: 13 residues. DNA of the CDR3: TGTGCCAGCAGCCGGACGGACGATCAGCCCCAGCATTTT. Translated, it gives CASSRTDDQPQHF.

V usage is TRBV27 and J usage is TRBJ1-6; 8 bases are a match to TRBD1. Germline V gives CDR1 MNHEY, CDR2 SMNVEV (reference sequence). V shed 4 bases and J 10 bases; nucleotides not matched to a gene: 6. The CDR3 consists of 14 residues. Written as DNA, the CDR3 is TGTGCCAGCAGTTGGACAGGGAACCAATCACCCCTCCACTTT. As protein: CASSWTGNQSPLHF.

CDR3 sequence (DNA): TGTGCCAGCAGTTTAAGGGGTACCTACGAGCAGTACTTC. This codes for CASSLRGTYEQYF. This chain uses TRBV27 with TRBJ2-7; weak D call: TRBD1 (5 bases). The V end was cut by 2 bases, the J end by 2 bases, with 7 bases between. The CDR3 totals 13 residues. Per germline, CDR1 MNHEY and CDR2 SMNVEV (reference sequence).

The CDR3 coding sequence is TGCGCCAGCAGCTTTGGGGGACAGGGGGCGATGAGTGCGAACACTGAAGCTTTCTTT. Its protein product is CASSFGGQGAMSANTEAFF. This rearrangement joins TRBV5-1 to TRBJ1-1, with 12 positions matching TRBD1. The V gene's germline CDR1 is SGHRS and CDR2 YFSETQ. The V gene end was trimmed by 2 bases and the J gene end by 1 base; junction bases not matched to a gene: 12. CDR3 size: 19 residues.

The count of this clone is one. This chain uses TRBV6-5 with TRBJ1-1; D uncertain. V lost 2 bases and J 0 bases, leaving 7 bases between the germline ends. Per the germline V gene, CDR1 is MNHEY and CDR2 is SVGAGI. The CDR3 runs to 14 residues. DNA for the CDR3: TGTGCCAGCAGTTACGTACAAATGAACACTGAAGCTTTCTTT. It encodes CASSYVQMNTEAFF.

This sequence joins TRBV27 and TRBJ1-5; 7 positions match TRBD1. Germline CDR1 and CDR2: MNHEY and SMNVEV (reference sequence). The CDR3 spans 15 residues. Trimming at V came to 8 bases and at J to 2 bases, leaving 9 bases not matched to a gene. The CDR3: CASADLGTGNQPQHF. Written as DNA, the CDR3 is TGTGCCAGCGCAGACCTCGGGACAGGCAATCAGCCCCAGCATTTT.